These 5 T cell receptor beta chains were sequenced from one sample in a study of T-cell memory formation after mild COVID-19. TCRdb used MiXCR to reprocess the 5' RACE reads, holding one entry per CDR3 protein. The sample includes 250,000 to 300,000 distinct CDR3 sequences, around 15% of them seen just once. Sequencing used PBMCs or a T cell subset sorted from them (not recorded which). These receptors came from a man aged 18 to 30 who had mild COVID-19 (a few samples of this study predate the infection). Cell type and time point are not known.

This clonotype was recorded at least ten times. The V gene is TRBV7-2, the J gene TRBJ2-3; no definite D call. From germline, CDR1 is SGHTA and CDR2 FQGNSA. The CDR3 spans 13 residues. Deletions cut 3 bases from V and 4 bases from J, with 8 bases between. CDR3 region: CASSFRFPDTQYF. CDR3 DNA: TGTGCCAGCAGCTTCAGGTTCCCAGATACGCAGTATTTT. Together with reference TRBV7-2 and TRBJ2-3, the CDR3 gives the full variable domain: GAGVSQSPSNKVTEKGKDVELRCDPISGHTALYWYRQSLGQGLEFLIYFQGNSAPDKSGLPSDRFSAERTGGSVSTLTIQRTQQEDSAVYLCASSFRFPDTQYFGPGTRLTVL.

The CDR3 DNA sequence: TGTGCCAGCAGCTTCAAACAGGGGGTACCCCTCCACTTT. Translated, it gives CASSFKQGVPLHF. V is TRBV7-2 and J is TRBJ1-6, with 8 positions matching TRBD1. CDR3 length equals 13 residues. Germline trimming cut 3 bases from V and 12 bases from J; bases unmatched to any gene: 4. Looked up from germline, CDR1 is SGHTA and CDR2 is FQGNSA.

This clonotype has ten or more counts. The V call is TRBV6-5, the J call TRBJ2-7; D is possibly TRBD2 (5 bases). Germline loops: CDR1 MNHEY, CDR2 SVGAGI. The CDR3 is 13 residues long. V shed 6 bases and J shed 0 bases, with 9 bases lying between them. The CDR3 loop is CASRRASSYEQYF. Written as DNA, the CDR3 is TGTGCCAGCAGGCGGGCCAGCTCCTACGAGCAGTACTTC.

The V gene is TRBV24-1, the J gene TRBJ2-3; D not certain. The CDR3 runs 13 residues. Trimming removed 5 bases from V and 2 bases from J, with 7 bases in between. Per the germline V gene, CDR1 is KGHDR and CDR2 is SFDVKD. The CDR3 DNA is TGTGCCACCAGTGCGGCTCACACAGATACGCAGTATTTT. This codes for CATSAAHTDTQYF.

This clonotype was seen only a few times. This rearrangement joins TRBV5-1 to TRBJ2-5, with D perhaps TRBD1 (6 bases). V lost 5 bases and J 3 bases, leaving 11 bases between the germline ends. The CDR3 contains 13 residues. Looked up from germline, CDR1 is SGHRS and CDR2 is YFSETQ. CDR3 DNA: TGCGCCAGCAGTTACGGACAGAAAGAGACCCAGTACTTC. It specifies CASSYGQKETQYF.